Sequencing of this T cell receptor (beta chain) was carried out in a study of T cell repertoires in cytomegalovirus infection (dated by TCRdb to between 2019 and 2020). Some background on the complete study: Peptide stimulations targeted recently identified HLA-C-restricted CMV epitopes, whose presentation resists viral immunomodulation, together with well-studied HLA-B-restricted epitopes. Donor HLA type was relevant to the analysis, because carriage of CMV infection together with the matching HLA type was indicated by public TCR beta signatures.

The CDR3 sequence holds 12 residues, the cysteine and phenylalanine included. Only the CDR3 region is kept as DNA, spanning 36 bases read in frame from base 1. V drops 4 bases and J drops 4 bases, leaving 8 bases in between. The germline V gene yields SGHAT for CDR1 and FQNNGV for CDR2. On this clonotype: Its binding antigen is unknown. Per-base quality was not reported, and no clone a single base away is much larger than it.

The treatment or condition label here, explained by the study, means: in vitro stimulation with specific CMV peptide epitopes to enrich CMV-specific T cells. TCRdb records Illumina HiSeq 1500 as the sequencer. Starting from the raw public reads, TCRdb applied fastp trimming at Q25, assembled clones with MiXCR and retained in-frame beta chains. Identical CDR3 protein sequences are pooled into one entry, listed with their most common genes and DNA. In this sample the table shows some 220,000 distinct CDR3 sequences, 30% to 45% of which occur a single time. The ten biggest clones cover approximately 59% of the sample. What the study reported, not specific to this receptor: The ex vivo response was dominated by HLA-C-restricted CMV-specific TCR beta clonotypes, which also provided the single most frequent clonotype in two of eight donors. In both this cohort and an independent cohort of 350 or so donors, the cumulative frequency of public TCR beta family members distinguished carriers of CMV infection plus the relevant HLA type.

The specimen was CD8+ T cells from cultured PBMCs, collected from culture after CMV antigen stimulation. The chain couples TRBV11-2 to TRBJ2-7; the D gene is possibly TRBD1 or TRBD2, with 5 bases matching each. This TCR was recovered from a human donor in good health (CMV status not recorded). Some clones in this sample may be carry-over from other donors' samples. The DNA is TGTGCCAGCAGCTACGGGACGTACGAGCAGTACTTC. Translated, it gives CASSYGTYEQYF. When the CDR3 is completed using the reference TRBV11-2 and TRBJ2-7 genes on either side, the full variable domain is EAGVAQSPRYKIIEKRQSVAFWCNPISGHATLYWYQQILGQGPKLLIQFQNNGVVDDSQLPKDRFSAERLKGVDSTLKIQPAKLEDSAVYLCASSYGTYEQYFGPGTRLTVT.